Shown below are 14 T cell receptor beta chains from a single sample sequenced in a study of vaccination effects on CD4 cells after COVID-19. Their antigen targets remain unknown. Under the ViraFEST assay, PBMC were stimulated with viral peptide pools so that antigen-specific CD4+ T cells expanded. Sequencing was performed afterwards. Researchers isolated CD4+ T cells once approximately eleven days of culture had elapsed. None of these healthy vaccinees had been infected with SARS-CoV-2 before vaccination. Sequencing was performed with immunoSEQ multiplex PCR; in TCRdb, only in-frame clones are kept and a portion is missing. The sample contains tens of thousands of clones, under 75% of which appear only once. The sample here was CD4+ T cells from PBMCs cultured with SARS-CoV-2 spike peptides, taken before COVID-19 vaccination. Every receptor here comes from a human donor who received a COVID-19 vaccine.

The CDR3 nucleotides read TGTGCCAGTAGTGAGCCGGGACAGGGCTTTTCAGATACGCAGTATTTT. It translates to CASSEPGQGFSDTQYF. The V call is TRBV19, the J call TRBJ2-3; 9 bases line up with TRBD1. CDR3 length equals 16 residues. Trimming at V came to 5 bases and at J to 4 bases, leaving 10 bases not matched to a gene. Germline CDR1 reads LNHDA; CDR2 reads SQIVND (reference sequence). Based on the CDR3 plus reference TRBV19 and TRBJ2-3, the full variable domain is DGGITQSPKYLFRKEGQNVTLSCEQNLNHDAMYWYRQDPGQGLRLIYYSQIVNDFQKGDIAEGYSVSREKKESFPLTVTSAQKNPTAFYLCASSEPGQGFSDTQYFGPGTRLTVL.

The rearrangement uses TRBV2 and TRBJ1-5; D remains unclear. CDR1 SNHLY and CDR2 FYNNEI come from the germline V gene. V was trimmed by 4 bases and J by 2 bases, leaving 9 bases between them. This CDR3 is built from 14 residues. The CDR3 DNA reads TGTGCCAGCAGTGTGCGGGCGGGCAATCAGCCCCAGCATTTT. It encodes CASSVRAGNQPQHF.

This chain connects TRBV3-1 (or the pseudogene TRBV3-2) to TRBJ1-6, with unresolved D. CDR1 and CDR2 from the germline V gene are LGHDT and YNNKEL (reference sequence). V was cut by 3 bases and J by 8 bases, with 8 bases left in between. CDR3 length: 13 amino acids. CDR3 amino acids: CASSHGGHSPLHF. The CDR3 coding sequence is TGTGCCAGCAGCCACGGTGGTCATTCACCCCTCCACTTT.

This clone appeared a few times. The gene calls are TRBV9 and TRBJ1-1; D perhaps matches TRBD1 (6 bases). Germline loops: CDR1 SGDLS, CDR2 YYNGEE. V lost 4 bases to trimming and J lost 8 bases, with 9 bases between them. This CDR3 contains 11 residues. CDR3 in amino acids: CASSRGAEAFF. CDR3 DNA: TGTGCCAGCAGCCGGGGGGCAGAAGCTTTCTTT.

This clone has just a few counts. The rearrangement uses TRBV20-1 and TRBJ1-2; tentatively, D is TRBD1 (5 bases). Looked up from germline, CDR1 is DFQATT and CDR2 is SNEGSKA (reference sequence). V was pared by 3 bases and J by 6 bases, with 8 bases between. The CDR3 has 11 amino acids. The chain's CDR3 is CSARGGDGYTF. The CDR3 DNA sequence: TGCAGTGCTAGGGGGGGGGATGGCTACACCTTC.

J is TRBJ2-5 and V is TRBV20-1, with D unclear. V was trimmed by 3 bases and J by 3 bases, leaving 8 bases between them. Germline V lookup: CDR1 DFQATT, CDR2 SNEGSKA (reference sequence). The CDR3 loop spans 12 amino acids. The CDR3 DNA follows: TGCAGTGCTAGTGGGCAGGAAGAGACCCAGTACTTC. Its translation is CSASGQEETQYF.

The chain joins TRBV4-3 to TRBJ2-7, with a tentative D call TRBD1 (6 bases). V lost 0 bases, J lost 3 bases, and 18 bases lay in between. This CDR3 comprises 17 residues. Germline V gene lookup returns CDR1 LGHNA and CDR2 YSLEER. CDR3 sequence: CASSQDTAAGEIYEQYF. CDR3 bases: TGCGCCAGCAGCCAAGATACGGCGGCAGGGGAAATCTACGAGCAGTACTTC.

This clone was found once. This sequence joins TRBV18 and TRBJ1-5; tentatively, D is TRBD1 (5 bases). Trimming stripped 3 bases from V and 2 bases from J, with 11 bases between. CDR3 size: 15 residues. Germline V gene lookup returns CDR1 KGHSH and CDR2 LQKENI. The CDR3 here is CASSPAGPGNQPQHF. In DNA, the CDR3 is TGTGCCAGCTCACCCGCAGGGCCTGGCAATCAGCCCCAGCATTTT.

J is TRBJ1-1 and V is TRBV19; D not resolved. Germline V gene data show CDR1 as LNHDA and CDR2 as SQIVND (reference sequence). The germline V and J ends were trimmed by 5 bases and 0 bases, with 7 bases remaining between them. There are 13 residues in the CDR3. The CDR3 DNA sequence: TGTGCCAGTAGTCTCGTATTGAACACTGAAGCTTTCTTT. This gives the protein CASSLVLNTEAFF.

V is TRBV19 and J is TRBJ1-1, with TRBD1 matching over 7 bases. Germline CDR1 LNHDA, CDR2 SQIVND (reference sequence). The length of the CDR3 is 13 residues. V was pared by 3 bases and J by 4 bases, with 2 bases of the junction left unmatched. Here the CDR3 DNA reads TGTGCCAGTAGTATGGCAGGGGGCACTGAAGCTTTCTTT. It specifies CASSMAGGTEAFF. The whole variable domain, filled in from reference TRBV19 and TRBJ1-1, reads DGGITQSPKYLFRKEGQNVTLSCEQNLNHDAMYWYRQDPGQGLRLIYYSQIVNDFQKGDIAEGYSVSREKKESFPLTVTSAQKNPTAFYLCASSMAGGTEAFFGQGTRLTVV.

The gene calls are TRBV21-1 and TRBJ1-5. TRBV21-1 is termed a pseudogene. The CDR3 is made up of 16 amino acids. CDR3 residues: CASSKGRTGSNQPQHF. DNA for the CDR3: TGTGCCAGCAGCAAGGGCCGGACGGGTAGCAATCAGCCCCAGCATTTT.

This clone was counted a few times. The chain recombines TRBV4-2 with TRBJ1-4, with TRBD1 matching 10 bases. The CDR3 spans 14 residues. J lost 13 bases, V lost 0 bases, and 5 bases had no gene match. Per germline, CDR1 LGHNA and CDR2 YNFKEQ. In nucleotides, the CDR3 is TGTGCCAGCAGCCAAGAAGGGACAGGGGTGGCACTGTTTTTT. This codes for CASSQEGTGVALFF.

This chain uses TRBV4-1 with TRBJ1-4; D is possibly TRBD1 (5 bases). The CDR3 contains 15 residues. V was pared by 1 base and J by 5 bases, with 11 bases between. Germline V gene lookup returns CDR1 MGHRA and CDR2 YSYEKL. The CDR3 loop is CASSQVARENEKLFF. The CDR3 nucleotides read TGCGCCAGCAGCCAAGTAGCCAGGGAAAATGAAAAACTGTTTTTT.

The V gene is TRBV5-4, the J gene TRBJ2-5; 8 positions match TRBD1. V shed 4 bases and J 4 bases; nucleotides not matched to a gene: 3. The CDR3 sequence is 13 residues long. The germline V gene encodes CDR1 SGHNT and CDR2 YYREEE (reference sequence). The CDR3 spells CASSLQGGETQYF. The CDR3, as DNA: TGTGCCAGCAGCCTACAGGGGGGAGAGACCCAGTACTTC.